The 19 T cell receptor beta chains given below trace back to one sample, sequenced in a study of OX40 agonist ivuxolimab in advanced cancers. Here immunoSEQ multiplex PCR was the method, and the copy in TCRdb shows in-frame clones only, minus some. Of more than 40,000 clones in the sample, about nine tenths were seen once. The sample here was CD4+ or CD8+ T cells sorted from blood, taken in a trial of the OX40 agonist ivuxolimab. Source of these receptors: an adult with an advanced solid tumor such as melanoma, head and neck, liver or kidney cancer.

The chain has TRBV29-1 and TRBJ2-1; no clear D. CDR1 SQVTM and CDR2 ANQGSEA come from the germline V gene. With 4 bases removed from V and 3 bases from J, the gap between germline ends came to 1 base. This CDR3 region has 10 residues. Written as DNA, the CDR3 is TGCAGCGTTGGCTACAATGAGCAGTTCTTC. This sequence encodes CSVGYNEQFF.

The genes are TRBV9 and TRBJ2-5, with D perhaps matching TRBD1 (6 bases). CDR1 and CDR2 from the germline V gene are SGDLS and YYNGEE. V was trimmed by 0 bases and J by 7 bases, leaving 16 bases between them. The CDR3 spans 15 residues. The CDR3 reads CASSVGQEPSGTQYF. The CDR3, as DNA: TGTGCCAGCAGCGTAGGACAGGAACCTTCGGGGACCCAGTACTTC.

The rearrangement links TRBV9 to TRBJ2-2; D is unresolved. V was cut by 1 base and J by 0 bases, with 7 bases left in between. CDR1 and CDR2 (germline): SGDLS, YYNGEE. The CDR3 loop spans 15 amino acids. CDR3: CASSVRASNTGELFF. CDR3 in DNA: TGTGCCAGCAGCGTACGGGCTTCGAACACCGGGGAGCTGTTTTTT. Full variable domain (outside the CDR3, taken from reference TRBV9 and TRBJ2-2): DSGVTQTPKHLITATGQRVTLRCSPRSGDLSVYWYQQSLDQGLQFLIQYYNGEERAKGNILERFSAQQFPDLHSELNLSSLELGDSALYFCASSVRASNTGELFFGEGSRLTVL.

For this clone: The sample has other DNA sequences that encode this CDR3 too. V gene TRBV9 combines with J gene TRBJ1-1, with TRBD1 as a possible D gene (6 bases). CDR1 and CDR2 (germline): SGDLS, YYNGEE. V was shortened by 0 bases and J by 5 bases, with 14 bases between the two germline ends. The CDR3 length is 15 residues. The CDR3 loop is CASSVAGGPGTEAFF. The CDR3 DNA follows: TGTGCCAGCAGCGTAGCGGGGGGGCCGGGGACTGAAGCTTTCTTT.

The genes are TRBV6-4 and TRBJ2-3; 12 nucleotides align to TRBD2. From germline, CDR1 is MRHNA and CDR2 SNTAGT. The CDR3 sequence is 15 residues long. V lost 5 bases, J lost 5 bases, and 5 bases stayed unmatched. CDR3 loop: CASSKTSGSQDTQYF. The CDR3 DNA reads TGTGCCAGCAGTAAGACTAGCGGGAGTCAAGATACGCAGTATTTT.

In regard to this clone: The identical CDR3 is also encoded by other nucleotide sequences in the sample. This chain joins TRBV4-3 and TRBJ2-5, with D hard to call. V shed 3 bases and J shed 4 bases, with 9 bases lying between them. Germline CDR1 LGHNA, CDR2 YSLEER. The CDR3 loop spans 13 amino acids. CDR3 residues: CASSQNPGETQYF. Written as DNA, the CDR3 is TGCGCCAGCAGCCAGAACCCAGGAGAGACCCAGTACTTC.

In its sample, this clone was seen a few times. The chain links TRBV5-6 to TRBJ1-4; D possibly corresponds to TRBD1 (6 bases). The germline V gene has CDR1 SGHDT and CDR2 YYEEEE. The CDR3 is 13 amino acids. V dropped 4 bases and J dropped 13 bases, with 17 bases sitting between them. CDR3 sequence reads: CASSTSGDVSLFF. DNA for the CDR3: TGTGCCAGCAGCACTTCAGGGGATGTCTCACTGTTTTTT. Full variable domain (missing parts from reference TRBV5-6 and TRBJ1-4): DAGVTQSPTHLIKTRGQQVTLRCSPKSGHDTVSWYQQALGQGPQFIFQYYEEEERQRGNFPDRFSGHQFPNYSSELNVNALLLGDSALYLCASSTSGDVSLFFGSGTQLSVL.

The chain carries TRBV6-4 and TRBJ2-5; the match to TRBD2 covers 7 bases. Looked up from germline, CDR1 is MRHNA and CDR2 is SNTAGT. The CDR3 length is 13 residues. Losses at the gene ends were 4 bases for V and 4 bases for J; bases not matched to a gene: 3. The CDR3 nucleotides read TGTGCCAGCAGTGTTTCGGGGGGAGAGACCCAGTACTTC. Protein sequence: CASSVSGGETQYF.

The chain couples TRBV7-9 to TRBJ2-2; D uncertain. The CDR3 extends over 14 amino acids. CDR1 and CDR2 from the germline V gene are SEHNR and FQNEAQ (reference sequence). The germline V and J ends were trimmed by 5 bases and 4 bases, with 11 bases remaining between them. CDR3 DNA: TGTGCCAGCAGCCGGAGTCTTGGCACCGGGGAGCTGTTTTTT. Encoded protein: CASSRSLGTGELFF.

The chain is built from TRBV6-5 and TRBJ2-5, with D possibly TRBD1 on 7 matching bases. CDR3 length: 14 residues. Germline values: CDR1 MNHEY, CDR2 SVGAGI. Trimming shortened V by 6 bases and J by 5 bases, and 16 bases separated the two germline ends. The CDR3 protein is CASRHQGGTETQYF. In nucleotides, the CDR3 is TGTGCCAGCAGACATCAGGGGGGTACGGAGACCCAGTACTTC.

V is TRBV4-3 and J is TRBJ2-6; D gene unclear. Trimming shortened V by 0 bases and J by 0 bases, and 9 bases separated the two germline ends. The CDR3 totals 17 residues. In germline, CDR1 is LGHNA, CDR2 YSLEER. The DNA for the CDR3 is TGCGCCAGCAGCCAAGATTGGCAGAGCTCTGGGGCCAACGTCCTGACTTTC. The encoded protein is CASSQDWQSSGANVLTF.

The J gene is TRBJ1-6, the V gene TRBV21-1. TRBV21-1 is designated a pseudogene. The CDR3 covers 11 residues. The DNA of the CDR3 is TGTGCCAGCCAAAATACGGCACCCCTCCACTTT. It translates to CASQNTAPLHF.

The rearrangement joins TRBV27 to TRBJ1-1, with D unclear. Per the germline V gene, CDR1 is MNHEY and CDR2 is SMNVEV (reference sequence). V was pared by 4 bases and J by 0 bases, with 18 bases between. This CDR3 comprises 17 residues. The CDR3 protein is CASSSIVLSQMNTEAFF. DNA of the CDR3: TGTGCCAGCAGTTCCATAGTCTTGTCACAAATGAACACTGAAGCTTTCTTT.

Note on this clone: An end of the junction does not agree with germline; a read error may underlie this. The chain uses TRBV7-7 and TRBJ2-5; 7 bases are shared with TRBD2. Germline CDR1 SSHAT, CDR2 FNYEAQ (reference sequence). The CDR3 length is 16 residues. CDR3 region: CASSLALGGVEETQYF. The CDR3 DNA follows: TGTGCTAGCAGCTTAGCTCTTGGGGGGGTCGAAGAGACCCAGTACTTC.

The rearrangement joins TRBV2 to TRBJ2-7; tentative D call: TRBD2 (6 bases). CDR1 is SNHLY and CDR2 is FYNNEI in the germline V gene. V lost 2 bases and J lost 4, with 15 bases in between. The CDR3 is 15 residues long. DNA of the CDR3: TGTGCCAGCAGTGAATGGGGGGTCGAGCTGTACGAGCAGTACTTC. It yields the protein CASSEWGVELYEQYF.

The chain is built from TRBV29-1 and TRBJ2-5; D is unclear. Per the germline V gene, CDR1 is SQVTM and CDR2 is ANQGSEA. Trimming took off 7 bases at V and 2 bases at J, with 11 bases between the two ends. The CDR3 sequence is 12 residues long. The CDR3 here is CSGRLSQETQYF. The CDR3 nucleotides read TGCAGCGGGCGGCTGTCGCAAGAGACCCAGTACTTC.

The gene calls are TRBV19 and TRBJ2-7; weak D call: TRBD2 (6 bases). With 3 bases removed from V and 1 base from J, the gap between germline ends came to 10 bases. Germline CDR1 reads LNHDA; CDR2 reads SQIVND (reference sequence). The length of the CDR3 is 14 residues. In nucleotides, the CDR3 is TGTGCCAGTAGTATTCGACTAGAATCCTACGAGCAGTACTTC. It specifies CASSIRLESYEQYF. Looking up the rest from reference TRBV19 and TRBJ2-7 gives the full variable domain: DGGITQSPKYLFRKEGQNVTLSCEQNLNHDAMYWYRQDPGQGLRLIYYSQIVNDFQKGDIAEGYSVSREKKESFPLTVTSAQKNPTAFYLCASSIRLESYEQYFGPGTRLTVT.

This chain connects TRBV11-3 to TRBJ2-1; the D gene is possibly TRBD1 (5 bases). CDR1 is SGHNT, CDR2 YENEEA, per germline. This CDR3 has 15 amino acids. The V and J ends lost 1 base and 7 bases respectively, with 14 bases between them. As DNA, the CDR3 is TGTGCCAGCAGCTTAGGAAATGCAGGGCGGAATGAGCAGTTCTTC. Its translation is CASSLGNAGRNEQFF.

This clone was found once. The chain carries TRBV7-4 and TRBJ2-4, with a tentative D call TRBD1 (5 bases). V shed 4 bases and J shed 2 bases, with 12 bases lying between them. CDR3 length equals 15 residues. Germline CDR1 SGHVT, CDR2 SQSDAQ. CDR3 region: CASSSCAGSKNIQYF. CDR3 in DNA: TGTGCCAGCAGCTCCTGCGCAGGGTCCAAAAACATTCAGTACTTC.